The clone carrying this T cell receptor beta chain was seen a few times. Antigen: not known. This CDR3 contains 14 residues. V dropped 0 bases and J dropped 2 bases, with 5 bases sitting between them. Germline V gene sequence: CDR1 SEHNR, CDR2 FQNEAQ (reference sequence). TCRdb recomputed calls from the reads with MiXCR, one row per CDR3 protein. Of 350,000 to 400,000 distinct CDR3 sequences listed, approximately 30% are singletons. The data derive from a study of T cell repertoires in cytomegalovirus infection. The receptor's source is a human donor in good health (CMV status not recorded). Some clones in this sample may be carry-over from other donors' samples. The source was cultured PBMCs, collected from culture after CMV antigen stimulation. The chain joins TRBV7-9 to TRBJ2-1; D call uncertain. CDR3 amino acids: CASSLALTYNEQFF. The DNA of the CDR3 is TGTGCCAGCAGCTTAGCGCTTACCTACAATGAGCAGTTCTTC.